This T cell receptor beta chain was sequenced in a study of blood T cells in healthy people across ages. Trimming took off 2 bases at V and 4 bases at J, with 13 bases between the two ends. Germline loops: CDR1 SGHRS, CDR2 YFSETQ. This CDR3 has 15 residues. This clonotype came up once. Sample-barcoded 5' priming and a J-beta primer mix drove a second PCR of roughly 6 to 12 cycles. In TCRdb, the 5' RACE reads were re-called with MiXCR into one record per CDR3 protein. Here the sample spans some 750,000 distinct CDR3 sequences, about 20% being singletons. The TCR sequence derives from a man between 65 and 85 years old in good health. Material: blood. This chain links TRBV5-1 with TRBJ2-1; either TRBD1 or TRBD2 may supply D (5 bases each). For the CDR3, the DNA is TGCGCCAGCAGCTTCTCCCGGGACCCATACAATGAGCAGTTCTTC. This codes for CASSFSRDPYNEQFF.